This T cell receptor (beta chain) appears in the sequencing data of a study of spatial heterogeneity in lung cancer. Study-wide background: The correlation between TCR transcript counts in tumor regions and a T cell module score from matched bulk RNA-seq was strong.

This clonotype was seen at least ten times. Its antigen is unidentified. CDR1 is SGHRS and CDR2 is YFSETQ in the germline V gene. Trimming cost V 4 bases and J 7 bases; bases outside gene matches: 6. The CDR3 is made up of 14 amino acids. Single TCR cDNA molecules each had their own unique molecular identifier. TCRdb independently ran MiXCR on the 5' RACE reads; one entry per CDR3 protein. The repertoire holds 20,000 to 25,000 distinct CDR3 sequences, with approximately 6.5% as singletons. Study outcomes and limitations: It was found that expanded intratumoral alpha and beta TCR counts tracked tumor mutation counts.

Time point defined: sample taken at primary tumor resection. The donors, about 74 patients with untreated early-stage non-small cell lung cancer, provided the samples. The study sequenced unsorted whole RNA from tumor, nontumor lung or frozen PBMC. This receptor was identified in a male donor with early-stage non-small cell lung cancer. Sequencing used lung tumor tissue, obtained at surgery. The chain combines TRBV5-1 with TRBJ2-5; 11 positions agree with TRBD1. The CDR3 DNA reads as TGCGCCAGCAGCCGGGGACAGGGGGACGGGACCCAGTACTTC. This translates into CASSRGQGDGTQYF.